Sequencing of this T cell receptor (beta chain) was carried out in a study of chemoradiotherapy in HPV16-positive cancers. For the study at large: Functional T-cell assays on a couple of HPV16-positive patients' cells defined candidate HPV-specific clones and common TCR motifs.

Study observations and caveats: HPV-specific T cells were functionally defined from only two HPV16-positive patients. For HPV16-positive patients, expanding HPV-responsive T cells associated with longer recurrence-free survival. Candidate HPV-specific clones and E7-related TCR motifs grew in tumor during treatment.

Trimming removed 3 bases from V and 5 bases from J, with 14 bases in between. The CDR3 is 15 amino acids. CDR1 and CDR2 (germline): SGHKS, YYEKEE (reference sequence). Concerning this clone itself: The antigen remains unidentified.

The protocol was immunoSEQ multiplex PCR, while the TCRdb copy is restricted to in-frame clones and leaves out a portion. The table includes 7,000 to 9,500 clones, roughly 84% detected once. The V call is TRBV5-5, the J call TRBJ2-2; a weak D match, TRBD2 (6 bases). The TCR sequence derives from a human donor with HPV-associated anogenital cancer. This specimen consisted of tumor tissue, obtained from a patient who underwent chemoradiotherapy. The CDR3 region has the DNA TGTGCCAGCAGCTGGACGGGAGTAGGGACCGGGGAGCTGTTTTTT. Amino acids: CASSWTGVGTGELFF. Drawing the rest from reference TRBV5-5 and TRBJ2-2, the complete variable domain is DAGVTQSPTHLIKTRGQQVTLRCSPISGHKSVSWYQQVLGQGPQFIFQYYEKEERGRGNFPDRFSARQFPNYSSELNVNALLLGDSALYLCASSWTGVGTGELFFGEGSRLTVL.